Below, one TCR beta chain is given with its context. Its antigen is not known. This sample is drawn from a study of cytomegalovirus exposure and HLA in healthy donors. Study as a whole: Counted in an early data release were about 86 million unique TCRs from HLA-typed donors. Study-level findings and limits: Immune exposure information available was restricted to CMV serostatus. Indistinguishable V segments, including TRBV6-2 and TRBV6-3, were excluded.

Researchers ran the PCR with 60 Vbeta and 13 Jbeta primers. The protocol was immunoSEQ multiplex PCR, while the TCRdb copy is restricted to in-frame clones and leaves out a portion. The repertoire consists of 99,000 or so clones, with about three quarters occurring once and the leading ten covering 8.6%. CDR1 and CDR2 from the germline V gene are SGHRS and YFSETQ. Trimming cost V 0 bases and J 7 bases; bases outside gene matches: 6. The CDR3 spans 15 residues. This sequence originates from a woman aged 40 to 50 in good health and CMV-seropositive. The rearrangement uses TRBV5-1 and TRBJ2-1; the match to TRBD2 covers 8 bases. Sequencing input: PBMCs. CDR3 amino acids: CASSLVVGRGNEQFF. Here the CDR3 DNA reads TGCGCCAGCAGCTTGGTGGTCGGGAGGGGTAATGAGCAGTTCTTC.